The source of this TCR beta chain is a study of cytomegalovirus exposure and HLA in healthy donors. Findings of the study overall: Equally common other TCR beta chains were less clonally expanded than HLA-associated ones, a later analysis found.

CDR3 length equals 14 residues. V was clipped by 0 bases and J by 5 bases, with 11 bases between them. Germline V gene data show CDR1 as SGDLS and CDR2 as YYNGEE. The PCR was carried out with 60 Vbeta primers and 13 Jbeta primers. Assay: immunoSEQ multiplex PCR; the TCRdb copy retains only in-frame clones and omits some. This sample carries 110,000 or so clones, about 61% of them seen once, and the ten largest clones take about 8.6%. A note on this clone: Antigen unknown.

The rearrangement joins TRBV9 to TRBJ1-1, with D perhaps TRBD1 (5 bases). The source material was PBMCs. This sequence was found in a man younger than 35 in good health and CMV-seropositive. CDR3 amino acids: CASSVAGGGTEAFF. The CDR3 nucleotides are TGTGCCAGCAGCGTAGCGGGGGGGGGAACTGAAGCTTTCTTT.